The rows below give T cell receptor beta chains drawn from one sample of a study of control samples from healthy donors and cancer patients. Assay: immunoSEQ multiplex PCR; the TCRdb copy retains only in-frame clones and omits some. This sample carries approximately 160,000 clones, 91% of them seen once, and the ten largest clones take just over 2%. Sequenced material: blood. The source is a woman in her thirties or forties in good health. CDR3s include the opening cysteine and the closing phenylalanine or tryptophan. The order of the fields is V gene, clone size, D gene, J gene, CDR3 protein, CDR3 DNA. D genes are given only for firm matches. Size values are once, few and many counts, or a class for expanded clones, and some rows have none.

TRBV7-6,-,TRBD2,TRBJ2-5,CASSRTPPGGGAPQYF,TGTGCCAGCAGTCGCACCCCACCCGGCGGGGGGGCTCCCCAGTACTTC
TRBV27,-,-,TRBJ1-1,CASSLEGRVQTEAFF,TGTGCCAGCAGTTTGGAGGGGAGGGTACAAACTGAAGCTTTCTTT
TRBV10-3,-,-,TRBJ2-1,CASAGLVGNEQFF,TGTGCCAGCGCGGGACTTGTGGGGAATGAGCAGTTCTTC
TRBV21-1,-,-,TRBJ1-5,CASSPPDPYSNQPQHF,TGTGCCAGCAGCCCACCAGACCCCTATAGCAATCAGCCCCAGCATTTT
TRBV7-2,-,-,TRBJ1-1,CASSPNGGSTEAFF,TGTGCCAGCAGCCCAAATGGGGGGTCCACTGAAGCTTTCTTT
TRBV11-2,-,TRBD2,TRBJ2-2,CASNGWTGTSGVTGELFF,TGTGCCAGCAACGGGTGGACCGGGACTAGCGGGGTGACCGGGGAGCTGTTTTTT
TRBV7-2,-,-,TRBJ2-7,CASSLSGRAYEQYF,TGTGCCAGCAGCTTGTCAGGGAGAGCCTACGAGCAGTACTTC
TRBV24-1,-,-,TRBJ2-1,CATSSNGAGDYNEQFF,TGTGCCACCAGTTCCAATGGGGCAGGAGACTACAATGAGCAGTTCTTC
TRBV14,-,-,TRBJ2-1,CASSQDPYNEQFF,TGTGCCAGCAGCCAAGACCCGTACAATGAGCAGTTCTTC
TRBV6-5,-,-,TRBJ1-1,CASRLPPNTEAFF,TGTGCCAGCAGGTTACCCCCGAACACTGAAGCTTTCTTT
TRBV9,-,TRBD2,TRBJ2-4,CASSVGTSGTKNIQYF,TGTGCCAGCAGCGTTGGGACTAGCGGGACCAAAAACATTCAGTACTTC
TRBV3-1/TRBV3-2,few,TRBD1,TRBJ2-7,CASSLGQEYEQYF,TGTGCCAGCAGCCTGGGACAGGAGTACGAGCAGTACTTC
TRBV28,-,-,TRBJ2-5,CASSLSPGSRETQYF,TGTGCCAGCAGTTTAAGTCCGGGATCCAGGGAGACCCAGTACTTC
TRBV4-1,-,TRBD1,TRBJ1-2,CASRPGGGYGYTF,TGCGCCAGCAGACCAGGGGGTGGGTATGGCTACACCTTC
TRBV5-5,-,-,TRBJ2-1,CASGVESYNEQFF,TGTGCCAGCGGGGTAGAGTCCTACAATGAGCAGTTCTTC
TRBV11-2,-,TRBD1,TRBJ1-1,CASSLQTGGVTEAFF,TGTGCCAGCAGCTTACAAACAGGGGGAGTCACTGAAGCTTTCTTT
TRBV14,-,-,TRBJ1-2,CASSLGVSGYTF,TGTGCCAGCAGCCTAGGAGTATCTGGCTACACCTTC
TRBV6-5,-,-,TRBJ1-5,CASRAGAQPQHF,TGTGCCAGCAGGGCAGGAGCTCAGCCCCAGCATTTT
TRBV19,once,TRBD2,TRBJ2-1,CASSQTSGTYNEQFF,TGTGCCAGTAGCCAAACTAGCGGGACATACAATGAGCAGTTCTTC
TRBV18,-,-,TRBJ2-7,CASSLGDSPREQYF,TGTGCCAGCTCCCTGGGTGACTCGCCTCGGGAGCAGTACTTC
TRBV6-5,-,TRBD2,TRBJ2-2,CASSSGLALNTGELFF,TGTGCCAGCAGTTCCGGACTAGCGCTGAACACCGGGGAGCTGTTTTTT
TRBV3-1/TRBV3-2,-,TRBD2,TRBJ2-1,CASSQDRSGDLYNEQFF,TGTGCCAGCAGCCAAGATCGAAGCGGGGACCTCTACAATGAGCAGTTCTTC
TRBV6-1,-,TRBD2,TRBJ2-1,CASSESSGAFNEQFF,TGTGCCAGCAGTGAATCAAGCGGGGCGTTCAATGAGCAGTTCTTC
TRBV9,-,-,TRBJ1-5,CASSPEAQPVGQPQHF,TGTGCCAGCAGCCCGGAGGCCCAACCCGTGGGTCAGCCCCAGCATTTT
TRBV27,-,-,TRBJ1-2,CASSGPSGGNYGYTF,TGTGCCAGCAGTGGCCCATCCGGAGGGAACTATGGCTACACCTTC
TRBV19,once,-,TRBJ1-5,CASSKASHSNQPQHF,TGTGCCAGTAGTAAGGCCAGCCATAGCAATCAGCCCCAGCATTTT
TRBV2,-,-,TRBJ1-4,CASSGGDTNRPF,TGTGCCAGCAGTGGGGGGGACACCAACAGGCCTTTT
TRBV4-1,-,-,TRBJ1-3,CASSEGSSGNTIYF,TGCGCCAGCAGCGAGGGGAGCTCTGGAAACACCATATATTTT
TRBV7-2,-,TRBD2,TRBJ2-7,CASSLVPGLAAYEQYF,TGTGCCAGCAGCTTGGTTCCGGGACTAGCGGCCTACGAGCAGTACTTC
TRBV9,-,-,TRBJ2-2,CASSVTNTGELFF,TGTGCCAGCAGCGTAACGAACACCGGGGAGCTGTTTTTT
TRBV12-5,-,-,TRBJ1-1,CASQGYTEAFF,TGTGCTAGTCAGGGATACACTGAAGCTTTCTTT
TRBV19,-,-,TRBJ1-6,CASSQTPGDSPLHF,TGTGCCAGTAGTCAAACCCCCGGGGACTCACCCCTCCACTTT
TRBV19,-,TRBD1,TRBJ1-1,CASSIWHRGLNTEAFF,TGTGCCAGTAGTATATGGCACAGGGGGCTAAACACTGAAGCTTTCTTT
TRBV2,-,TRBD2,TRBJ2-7,CASSGSGGPSYEQYF,TGTGCCAGCAGTGGTAGCGGGGGGCCTTCCTACGAGCAGTACTTC
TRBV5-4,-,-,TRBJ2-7,CASSLEGTSYEQYF,TGTGCCAGCAGCTTGGAGGGGACTTCCTACGAGCAGTACTTC
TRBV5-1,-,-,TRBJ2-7,CASSLGQGFNEQYF,TGCGCCAGCAGCTTGGGGCAGGGCTTTAACGAGCAGTACTTC
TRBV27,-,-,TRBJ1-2,CASSFRNGGYTF,TGTGCCAGCAGTTTTAGGAACGGGGGCTACACCTTC
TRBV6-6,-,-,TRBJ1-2,CASLDSLNYGYTF,TGTGCCAGCCTGGACAGCCTTAACTATGGCTACACCTTC
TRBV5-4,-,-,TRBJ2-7,CASSLAQLRGEQYF,TGTGCCAGCAGCTTGGCGCAGCTCCGCGGCGAGCAGTACTTC
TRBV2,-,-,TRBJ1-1,CASLQGLNTEAFF,TGTGCCAGTTTACAGGGCCTGAACACTGAAGCTTTCTTT
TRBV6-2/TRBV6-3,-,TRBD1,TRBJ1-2,CASSLTDRDWLRYGYTF,TGTGCCAGCAGTCTTACGGACAGGGATTGGTTAAGGTATGGCTACACCTTC
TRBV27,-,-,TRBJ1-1,CASRERGASSTEAFF,TGTGCCAGCAGGGAGAGGGGGGCATCGAGCACTGAAGCTTTCTTT
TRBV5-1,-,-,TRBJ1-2,CASSVGMGTSSGYTF,TGCGCCAGCAGCGTAGGTATGGGGACTTCTTCAGGCTACACCTTC
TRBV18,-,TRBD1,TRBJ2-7,CASSSRTGEDEQYF,TGTGCCAGCTCATCACGGACAGGGGAGGACGAGCAGTACTTC
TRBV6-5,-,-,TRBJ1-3,CATQRGVFSGNTIYF,TGTGCCACCCAACGGGGGGTCTTCTCCGGAAACACCATATATTTT
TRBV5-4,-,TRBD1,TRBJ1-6,CASSFGQATDSPLHF,TGTGCCAGCAGTTTTGGACAGGCGACAGATTCACCCCTCCACTTT
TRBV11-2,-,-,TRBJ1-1,CASSLAGIQSMSAFF,TGTGCCAGCAGCTTAGCGGGGATTCAATCCATGTCAGCTTTCTTT
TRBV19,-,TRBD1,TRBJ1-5,CASSATGQGSFQPQHF,TGTGCCAGTAGTGCGACGGGACAGGGCTCGTTTCAGCCCCAGCATTTT
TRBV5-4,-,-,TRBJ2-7,CASSLESEQYF,TGTGCCAGCAGCTTGGAGAGCGAGCAGTACTTC
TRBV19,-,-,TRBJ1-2,CASSNAGDNYGYTF,TGTGCCAGTAGTAATGCAGGCGATAACTATGGCTACACCTTC
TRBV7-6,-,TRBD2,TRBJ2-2,CASSLISGGAGELFF,TGTGCCAGCAGCTTAATCTCCGGGGGGGCCGGGGAGCTGTTTTTT
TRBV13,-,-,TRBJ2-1,CASSLGGGPNEQFF,TGTGCCAGCAGCTTAGGCGGGGGGCCCAATGAGCAGTTCTTC
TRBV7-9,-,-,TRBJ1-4,CASSPKGQFNEKLFF,TGTGCCAGCAGCCCCAAAGGACAATTCAATGAAAAACTGTTTTTT
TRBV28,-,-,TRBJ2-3,CASRWGSTDTQYF,TGTGCCAGCCGTTGGGGATCCACAGATACGCAGTATTTT
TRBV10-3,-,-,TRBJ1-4,CAISGGAEKLFF,TGTGCCATCAGTGGGGGGGCTGAAAAACTGTTTTTT
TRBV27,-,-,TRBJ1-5,CASSFNGGGQPQHF,TGTGCCAGCAGTTTCAATGGAGGGGGACAGCCCCAGCATTTT
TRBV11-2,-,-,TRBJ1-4,CACKGRGGGEKLFF,TGTGCCTGCAAAGGGAGGGGGGGTGGTGAAAAACTGTTTTTT
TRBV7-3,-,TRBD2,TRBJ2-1,CASSPYSNSGAQFF,TGTGCCAGCAGCCCATACTCCAATAGCGGGGCCCAGTTCTTC
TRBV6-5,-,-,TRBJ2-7,CASRAGSHEQYF,TGTGCCAGCAGAGCAGGTAGCCACGAGCAGTACTTC
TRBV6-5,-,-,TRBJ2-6,CASSPVGANVLTF,TGTGCCAGCAGTCCTGTTGGGGCCAACGTCCTGACTTTC